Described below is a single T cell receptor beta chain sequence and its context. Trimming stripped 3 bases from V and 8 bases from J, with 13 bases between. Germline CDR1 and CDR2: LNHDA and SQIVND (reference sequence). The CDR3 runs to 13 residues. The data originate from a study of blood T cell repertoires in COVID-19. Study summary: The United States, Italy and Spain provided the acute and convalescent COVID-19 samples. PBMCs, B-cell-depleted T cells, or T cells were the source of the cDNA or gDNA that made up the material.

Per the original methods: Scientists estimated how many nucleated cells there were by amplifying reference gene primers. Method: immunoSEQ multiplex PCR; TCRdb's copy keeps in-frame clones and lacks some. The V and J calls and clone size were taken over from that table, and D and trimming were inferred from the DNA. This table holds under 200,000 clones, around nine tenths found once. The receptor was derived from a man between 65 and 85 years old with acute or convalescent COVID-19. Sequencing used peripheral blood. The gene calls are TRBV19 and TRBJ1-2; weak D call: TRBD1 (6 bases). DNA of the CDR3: TGTGCCAGTAGTATCTCAGGGGTCGTCGGCTACACCTTC. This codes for CASSISGVVGYTF.